These 5 T cell receptor beta chains share one sample of origin, sequenced in a study of cytomegalovirus exposure and HLA in healthy donors. The PCR employed 60 Vbeta primers together with 13 Jbeta primers. Using immunoSEQ multiplex PCR, the repertoire was profiled, and TCRdb retains in-frame clones only, with some absent. The sample holds 95,000 to 150,000 clones, around 78% seen once. Material: PBMCs. These receptors all come from a man aged 18 to 35 in good health and CMV-seropositive.

This clone was recorded once. V gene TRBV12-5 combines with J gene TRBJ1-4, with 10 bases aligning to TRBD1. CDR3 length equals 15 residues. The J segment lost 6 bases and the V segment lost 7 bases, leaving 8 bases of the junction unmatched. CDR1 LGHNT and CDR2 FRNRAP come from the germline V gene. CDR3 residues: CASAAGQGGYEKLFF. The DNA for the CDR3 is TGTGCTAGTGCCGCAGGACAGGGGGGGTATGAAAAACTGTTTTTT.

The chain recombines TRBV7-2 with TRBJ2-5; tentatively, D is TRBD1 (6 bases). CDR3 size: 15 residues. Germline-derived CDR1 and CDR2 are SGHTA and FQGNSA. Trimming removed 0 bases from V and 4 bases from J, with 12 bases in between. In DNA, the CDR3 is TGTGCCAGCAGCTTAGCAGGCAGGGGTTTAGAGACCCAGTACTTC. Protein product: CASSLAGRGLETQYF.

A remark on this clone: One end of the junction varies from germline; a read error may be responsible. V gene TRBV25-1 combines with J gene TRBJ2-1, with 12 bases fitting TRBD2. The CDR3 covers 17 residues. Germline CDR1 is MGHDK and CDR2 is SYGVNS. The CDR3 DNA is TGTACCAGCAGTCTAGCGGGGGGGCCGAAATCTTTCAATGAGCAGTTCTTC. It translates to CTSSLAGGPKSFNEQFF.

In DNA form, the CDR3 reads TGTGCCAGCAGCTTTGGGACATCTCTAGGAAACACCATATATTTT. This sequence encodes CASSFGTSLGNTIYF. J is TRBJ1-3 and V is TRBV5-6; TRBD1 might be the D (6 bases). Germline-derived CDR1 and CDR2 are SGHDT and YYEEEE. Trimming stripped 2 bases from V and 4 bases from J, with 13 bases between. CDR3 length: 15 amino acids.

The rearrangement joins TRBV7-2 to TRBJ1-4, with D maybe TRBD1 (6 bases). Germline V gene data show CDR1 as SGHTA and CDR2 as FQGNSA. This CDR3 spans 14 amino acids. Trimming left V 5 bases short and J 7 bases short, with 14 bases between. The CDR3 protein is CASSLNRVSEKLFF. The CDR3 DNA reads TGTGCCAGCAGCCTGAACAGGGTATCTGAAAAACTGTTTTTT.